The 28 T cell receptor beta chains reported below all come from one sample, sequenced in a study of memory CD4+ T cells and cytomegalovirus serostatus. The sort gate was single viable CD3+CD4+CD8-CD45RO+ cells for memory CD4+ T cells. Generated by immunoSEQ multiplex PCR, the TCRdb table keeps only in-frame clones and is missing some. The data show just under 95,000 clones, roughly 80% seen once. The sample comprised memory CD4+ T cells from blood. The receptors were sampled from an adult in good health and CMV-seropositive.

The chain is built from TRBV10-1 and TRBJ2-3, with TRBD2 matching 14 bases. CDR1 and CDR2 from the germline V gene are WNHNN and SYGVQD (reference sequence). The CDR3 consists of 16 residues. Trimming at V came to 6 bases and at J to 0 bases, leaving 2 bases not matched to a gene. CDR3 residues: CASSGTSGGSTDTQYF. CDR3 DNA: TGCGCCAGCAGCGGGACTAGCGGGGGTAGCACAGATACGCAGTATTTT.

The chain carries TRBV4-2 and TRBJ1-2; D is unclear. Trimming shortened V by 0 bases and J by 4 bases, and 9 bases separated the two germline ends. This CDR3 has 14 residues. Germline V gene sequence: CDR1 LGHNA, CDR2 YNFKEQ. DNA of the CDR3: TGTGCCAGCAGCCAAGATACTCAGACCTATGGCTACACCTTC. Protein: CASSQDTQTYGYTF.

The rearrangement joins TRBV7-2 to TRBJ2-7; maybe TRBD2 (5 bases). The CDR3 runs 15 residues. The V gene's germline CDR1 is SGHTA and CDR2 FQGNSA. Deletions cut 1 base from V and 7 bases from J, with 17 bases between. CDR3 bases: TGTGCCAGCAGCTTAGGGTCTAGCCGGTTCGGAGAGCAGTACTTC. It codes for CASSLGSSRFGEQYF.

This clone was seen only a few times. This chain joins TRBV5-4 and TRBJ1-2; D gene uncertain. Germline V gene sequence: CDR1 SGHNT, CDR2 YYREEE (reference sequence). The CDR3 is 13 residues long. V gave up 4 bases and J gave up 2 bases, with 9 bases separating them. In DNA form, the CDR3 reads TGTGCCAGCAGCGTTGACAAGAACTATGGCTACACCTTC. Protein product: CASSVDKNYGYTF.

The chain uses TRBV2 and TRBJ1-1; 9 bases agree with TRBD1. The trim removed 5 bases at V and 3 bases at J, leaving 10 bases unmatched. CDR1 and CDR2 (germline): SNHLY, FYNNEI. The CDR3 totals 16 residues. The CDR3: CASSNIGTGRDTEAFF. CDR3 nucleotides: TGTGCCAGCAGTAATATCGGGACAGGGAGGGACACTGAAGCTTTCTTT.

The V and J genes are TRBV7-9 and TRBJ1-1; a possible D gene is TRBD1 (5 bases). This CDR3 spans 13 amino acids. CDR1 is SEHNR, CDR2 FQNEAQ, per germline (reference sequence). Trimming took off 7 bases at V and 10 bases at J, with 19 bases between the two ends. The CDR3 spells CASTPTSGVGAFF. The CDR3, as DNA: TGTGCCAGCACCCCCACGTCGGGGGTCGGAGCTTTCTTT.

The chain employs TRBV28 and TRBJ2-1, with no clear D. The length of the CDR3 is 15 residues. The V end was cut by 2 bases, the J end by 1 base, with 9 bases between. In germline, CDR1 is MDHEN, CDR2 SYDVKM. The DNA for the CDR3 is TGTGCCAGCAGTTTAACGACCCAATCCTACAATGAGCAGTTCTTC. This translates into CASSLTTQSYNEQFF.

CDR3 in DNA: TGTGCCAGTAGTTGGGACAGCGCCTCTGGAAACACCATATATTTT. This codes for CASSWDSASGNTIYF. V and J are TRBV19 and TRBJ1-3; 7 bases line up with TRBD1. J lost 0 bases, V lost 5 bases, and 4 bases had no gene match. This CDR3 spans 15 amino acids. From germline, CDR1 is LNHDA and CDR2 SQIVND (reference sequence).

The sample holds a few counts of this clone. The rearrangement links TRBV29-1 to TRBJ1-2; D is perhaps TRBD1 (6 bases). V lost 7 bases to trimming and J lost 6 bases, with 15 bases between them. There are 12 residues in the CDR3. Germline-derived CDR1 and CDR2 are SQVTM and ANQGSEA. As DNA, the CDR3 is TGCAGCGACCATACACAGGGAAATGGCTACACCTTC. It encodes CSDHTQGNGYTF.

The J gene is TRBJ2-7, the V gene TRBV28; 10 bases agree with TRBD1. The V segment lost 4 bases and the J segment 4 bases; nucleotides outside the gene matches: 4. The CDR3 is made up of 14 amino acids. The germline V gene encodes CDR1 MDHEN and CDR2 SYDVKM. The CDR3 bases are TGTGCCAGCAGTTCGACAGGGGGCATATACGAGCAGTACTTC. As protein: CASSSTGGIYEQYF.

The V and J genes are TRBV29-1 and TRBJ2-1, with D maybe TRBD2 (5 bases). V lost 3 bases to trimming and J lost 6 bases, with 9 bases between them. The V gene's germline CDR1 is SQVTM and CDR2 ANQGSEA. This CDR3 has 12 amino acids. CDR3 region: CSVDGVINEQFF. The CDR3 DNA sequence: TGCAGCGTTGACGGGGTTATCAATGAGCAGTTCTTC.

The rearrangement uses TRBV5-1 and TRBJ2-1; tentative D call: TRBD1 (6 bases). Between the trimmed V and J ends, which lost 6 bases and 1 base, there was a span of 11 bases. Germline V gene data show CDR1 as SGHRS and CDR2 as YFSETQ. This CDR3 has 14 residues. The DNA of the CDR3 is TGCGCCAGCAATGCCGGGACATCCTACAATGAGCAGTTCTTC. The encoded protein is CASNAGTSYNEQFF. The full variable domain, with the rest looked up from reference TRBV5-1 and TRBJ2-1, is KAGVTQTPRYLIKTRGQQVTLSCSPISGHRSVSWYQQTPGQGLQFLFEYFSETQRNKGNFPGRFSGRQFSNSRSEMNVSTLELGDSALYLCASNAGTSYNEQFFGPGTRLTVL.

This chain uses TRBV11-3 with TRBJ2-1; 8 positions agree with TRBD1. The CDR3 covers 13 residues. The germline V gene encodes CDR1 SGHNT and CDR2 YENEEA. The V gene end was trimmed by 5 bases and the J gene end by 10 bases; junction bases not matched to a gene: 7. CDR3 sequence: CASSLRTGTEQFF. In DNA form, the CDR3 reads TGTGCCAGCAGCCTACGGACAGGGACCGAGCAGTTCTTC.

This chain joins TRBV5-1 and TRBJ2-6; D is possibly TRBD1 (6 bases). CDR3 length equals 18 residues. V lost 3 bases and J 0 bases, leaving 16 bases between the germline ends. In germline, CDR1 is SGHRS, CDR2 YFSETQ. The CDR3 loop is CASSSTGRTLSGANVLTF. The CDR3 DNA follows: TGCGCCAGCAGCTCGACAGGACGTACCCTCTCTGGGGCCAACGTCCTGACTTTC. Filled out from reference TRBV5-1 and TRBJ2-6, the complete variable domain reads KAGVTQTPRYLIKTRGQQVTLSCSPISGHRSVSWYQQTPGQGLQFLFEYFSETQRNKGNFPGRFSGRQFSNSRSEMNVSTLELGDSALYLCASSSTGRTLSGANVLTFGAGSRLTVL.

The chain recombines TRBV5-1 with TRBJ1-4; the D is unclear. The germline V gene encodes CDR1 SGHRS and CDR2 YFSETQ. The V end lost 0 bases, the J end lost 1 base, and 1 base lay between the germline ends. The CDR3 has 13 residues. CDR3: CASSLETNEKLFF. Here the CDR3 DNA reads TGCGCCAGCAGCTTGGAAACTAATGAAAAACTGTTTTTT.

V is TRBV4-1 and J is TRBJ2-5; D is undetermined. V was cut by 0 bases and J by 1 base, with 9 bases left in between. Looked up from germline, CDR1 is MGHRA and CDR2 is YSYEKL. The CDR3 contains 15 residues. The CDR3 loop reads CASSQDRHRQETQYF. The CDR3 region has the DNA TGCGCCAGCAGCCAAGATCGTCACCGCCAAGAGACCCAGTACTTC.

The chain has TRBV5-1 and TRBJ2-5; 8 nucleotides line up with TRBD1. V was clipped by 7 bases and J by 2 bases; unmatched bases: 13. The CDR3 consists of 16 residues. The V gene's germline CDR1 is SGHRS and CDR2 YFSETQ. The CDR3 sequence: CASGQGAGHGQETQYF. The DNA for the CDR3 is TGCGCCAGCGGACAGGGAGCCGGACACGGACAAGAGACCCAGTACTTC.

The chain has TRBV5-1 and TRBJ2-3; either TRBD1 or TRBD2 may supply D (7 bases each). Trimming took off 3 bases at V and 6 bases at J, with 17 bases between the two ends. Germline CDR1 and CDR2: SGHRS and YFSETQ. The CDR3 is 15 residues long. The CDR3 DNA sequence: TGCGCCAGCAGCTCGGGACAGTCCGGGGGGGATACGCAGTATTTT. This gives the protein CASSSGQSGGDTQYF.

The rearrangement joins TRBV28 to TRBJ1-1; D remains ambiguous. The CDR3 sequence is 13 residues long. CDR1 and CDR2 from the germline V gene are MDHEN and SYDVKM. Trimming stripped 6 bases from V and 2 bases from J, with 10 bases between. Written as DNA, the CDR3 is TGTGCCAGCAGGTCAGACATAAACACTGAAGCTTTCTTT. This encodes CASRSDINTEAFF.

This clone was seen a few times. The chain uses TRBV2 and TRBJ1-2; unclear D gene. Trimming took off 7 bases at V and 5 bases at J, with 11 bases between the two ends. The CDR3 is made up of 12 amino acids. Germline lookup yields CDR1 SNHLY and CDR2 FYNNEI. The CDR3 reads CASTEEGYGYTF. The DNA of the CDR3 is TGTGCCAGCACTGAGGAAGGGTATGGCTACACCTTC.

The chain carries TRBV2 and TRBJ1-2, with D tentatively TRBD1 (5 bases). The CDR3 has 13 amino acids. Germline CDR1 SNHLY, CDR2 FYNNEI. The V gene lost 5 bases and the J gene lost 8 bases, with 15 bases spanning the gap. CDR3 DNA: TGTGCCAGCAGTCCCCAGGGCGTGGGGGGCTACACCTTC. Protein product: CASSPQGVGGYTF.

V gene TRBV7-3 combines with J gene TRBJ2-1, with 8 bases matching TRBD2. Germline loops: CDR1 SGHTA, CDR2 FQGTGA. V shed 5 bases and J 0 bases; nucleotides not matched to a gene: 6. This CDR3 is built from 16 residues. CDR3 sequence (DNA): TGTGCCAGCAGCCCGGGAGGGCAGGGCTCCTACAATGAGCAGTTCTTC. Protein product: CASSPGGQGSYNEQFF.

The chain carries TRBV6-5 and TRBJ2-7; 11 bases align to TRBD1. Trimming removed 4 bases from V and 7 bases from J; junction bases left unmatched: 9. The CDR3 runs to 15 residues. Germline CDR1 and CDR2: MNHEY and SVGAGI. The CDR3 DNA sequence: TGTGCCAGCAGTTCGGACAGGGGGCGAAATGAGGAGCAGTACTTC. Translation gives CASSSDRGRNEEQYF.

V gene TRBV7-9 combines with J gene TRBJ2-3, with 9 bases matching TRBD2. Germline assignment: CDR1 SEHNR and CDR2 FQNEAQ (reference sequence). CDR3 length: 15 residues. V was pared by 3 bases and J by 2 bases, with 3 bases of the junction left unmatched. The CDR3 reads CASSLAGGPTDTQYF. Here the CDR3 DNA reads TGTGCCAGCAGCTTGGCGGGAGGGCCCACAGATACGCAGTATTTT.

V is TRBV30 and J is TRBJ1-6; 11 bases agree with TRBD1. Looked up from germline, CDR1 is GTSNPN and CDR2 is SVGIG (reference sequence). The V and J ends lost 2 bases and 9 bases, in that order; junction bases with no gene match: 6. The CDR3 runs to 15 residues. CDR3 coding DNA: TGTGCCTGGAGTCCCCCCGGGACAGGGGGTTCACCCCTCCACTTT. This gives the protein CAWSPPGTGGSPLHF.

V and J are TRBV7-2 and TRBJ2-2; D uncertain. This CDR3 has 11 residues. Germline CDR1 SGHTA, CDR2 FQGNSA. Trimming removed 3 bases from V and 9 bases from J, with 5 bases in between. CDR3 sequence (DNA): TGTGCCAGCAGCTTTAGTCGGGAGCTGTTTTTT. Protein sequence: CASSFSRELFF. The variable domain in full, with the rest retrieved from reference TRBV7-2 and TRBJ2-2, is GAGVSQSPSNKVTEKGKDVELRCDPISGHTALYWYRQSLGQGLEFLIYFQGNSAPDKSGLPSDRFSAERTGGSVSTLTIQRTQQEDSAVYLCASSFSRELFFGEGSRLTVL.

Here the CDR3 reads CASSLRGIDTQYF. For the CDR3, the DNA is TGTGCCAGCAGTTTGAGGGGAATAGATACGCAGTATTTT. The genes are TRBV28 and TRBJ2-3; D is possibly TRBD1 or TRBD2 (5 bases each). This CDR3 has 13 amino acids. Between the trimmed V and J ends, which lost 3 bases and 5 bases, there was a span of 9 bases. Germline V gene data show CDR1 as MDHEN and CDR2 as SYDVKM.

The gene calls are TRBV19 and TRBJ1-1; tentative D call: TRBD1 (5 bases). With 6 bases removed from V and 2 bases from J, the gap between germline ends came to 10 bases. The CDR3 consists of 13 residues. Germline CDR1 reads LNHDA; CDR2 reads SQIVND (reference sequence). The CDR3 nucleotides are TGTGCCAGTAGAAGACAGACTAACACTGAAGCTTTCTTT. Residues: CASRRQTNTEAFF.